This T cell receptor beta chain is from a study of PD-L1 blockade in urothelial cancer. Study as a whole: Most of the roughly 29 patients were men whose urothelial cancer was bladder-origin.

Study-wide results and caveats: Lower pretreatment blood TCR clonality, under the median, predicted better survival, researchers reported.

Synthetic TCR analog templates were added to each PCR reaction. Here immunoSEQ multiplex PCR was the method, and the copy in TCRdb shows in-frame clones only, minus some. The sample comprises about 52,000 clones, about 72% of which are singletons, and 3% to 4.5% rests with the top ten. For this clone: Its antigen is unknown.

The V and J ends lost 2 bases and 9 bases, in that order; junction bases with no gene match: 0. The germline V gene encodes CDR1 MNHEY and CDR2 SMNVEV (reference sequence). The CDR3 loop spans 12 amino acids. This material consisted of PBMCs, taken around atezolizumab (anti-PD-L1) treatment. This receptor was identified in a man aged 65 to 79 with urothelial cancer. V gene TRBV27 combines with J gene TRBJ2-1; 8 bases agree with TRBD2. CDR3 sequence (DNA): TGTGCCAGCAGTTTAGCGGGAGGTGAGCAGTTCTTC. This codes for CASSLAGGEQFF.